The rows below give T cell receptor beta chains drawn from one sample of a study of identical twins. In TCRdb, the 5' RACE reads were re-called with MiXCR into one record per CDR3 protein. This sample has a few hundred thousand distinct CDR3 sequences; roughly 15% occur once, and the top ten carry less than 0.5%. This same sample was also part of a study on yellow fever vaccine responses in identical twins.

Sequenced material: CD4+ T cells sorted from blood. The source is a woman aged 18 to 35 in good health. CDR3s include the opening cysteine and the closing phenylalanine or tryptophan. A D gene is named only where the DNA matches it firmly. The size of a clone is reported for some rows only, either as once, few or many, or as a class for expanded clones.

TRBV12-3/TRBV12-4	many	TRBJ1-1	TRBD1	CASSFPDRATEAFF	TGTGCCAGCAGTTTCCCAGACAGGGCAACTGAAGCTTTCTTT
TRBV18	.	TRBJ2-2	.	CASSPIAGGNTGELFF	TGTGCCAGCTCACCAATTGCGGGCGGAAACACCGGGGAGCTGTTTTTT
TRBV7-7	.	TRBJ2-2	TRBD2	CASSASGGSNTGELFF	TGTGCCAGCAGCGCGAGCGGGGGGTCGAACACCGGGGAGCTGTTTTTT
TRBV6-5	few	TRBJ2-5	.	CASSYQRTEGYQETQYF	TGTGCCAGCAGTTACCAAAGGACAGAGGGCTACCAAGAGACCCAGTACTTC
TRBV2	.	TRBJ2-3	.	CASRGGTVTDTQYF	TGTGCCAGCAGGGGCGGGACAGTCACAGATACGCAGTATTTT
TRBV20-1	.	TRBJ1-6	.	CSARWGGASPLHF	TGCAGTGCTCGTTGGGGAGGGGCTTCACCCCTCCACTTT
TRBV9	few	TRBJ2-4	.	CASSVDSMGIQYF	TGTGCCAGCAGCGTAGATTCTATGGGAATTCAGTACTTC
TRBV6-1	few	TRBJ2-1	.	CATSLEGWNNEQFF	TGTGCCACCTCCTTGGAGGGGTGGAACAATGAGCAGTTCTTC
TRBV6-1	few	TRBJ1-5	TRBD1	CASSGDRNNQPQHF	TGTGCCAGCAGTGGGGACAGGAATAATCAGCCCCAGCATTTT
TRBV5-5	few	TRBJ1-5	.	CASSPPGMNQPQHF	TGTGCCAGCAGCCCCCCGGGGATGAATCAGCCCCAGCATTTT
TRBV12-3/TRBV12-4	many	TRBJ2-3	.	CASTRRGQLSTDTQYF	TGTGCCAGCACCCGGAGGGGACAGTTAAGCACAGATACGCAGTATTTT
TRBV14	.	TRBJ2-1	TRBD2	CASSLAGGRYEQFF	TGTGCCAGCAGCCTAGCGGGGGGGCGGTATGAGCAGTTCTTC
TRBV12-3/TRBV12-4	few	TRBJ1-2	.	CASSLGRQEGYTF	TGTGCCAGCAGTTTAGGGAGGCAGGAAGGCTACACCTTC
TRBV2	.	TRBJ2-5	TRBD2	CASSGVAGAGETQYF	TGTGCCAGCAGTGGGGTAGCGGGGGCGGGAGAGACCCAGTACTTC
TRBV18	.	TRBJ2-1	TRBD2	CASSPPPGLAGGRGEQFF	TGTGCCAGCTCACCACCACCGGGACTAGCGGGGGGCCGGGGTGAGCAGTTCTTC
TRBV4-1	few	TRBJ2-1	.	CASSQPQREQFF	TGCGCCAGCAGCCAACCGCAGAGAGAGCAGTTCTTC
TRBV10-3	few	TRBJ1-6	TRBD1	CAISDQGTGGTPLHF	TGTGCCATCAGTGACCAAGGGACAGGCGGGACACCCCTCCACTTT
TRBV5-5	few	TRBJ2-3	.	CASSLDGRLNTDTQYF	TGTGCCAGCAGCTTGGACGGCAGGCTGAACACAGATACGCAGTATTTT
TRBV12-3/TRBV12-4	many	TRBJ2-2	.	CASREVATGELFF	TGTGCCAGCAGGGAGGTGGCGACCGGGGAGCTGTTTTTT
TRBV15	few	TRBJ2-7	.	CATSRDEVSYEQYF	TGTGCCACCAGCAGGGACGAGGTTTCCTACGAGCAGTACTTC
TRBV10-3	few	TRBJ2-2	TRBD1	CAISETGLNTGELFF	TGTGCCATCAGCGAGACAGGGCTGAACACCGGGGAGCTGTTTTTT
TRBV12-3/TRBV12-4	many	TRBJ2-4	.	CASRTGTVKNIQYF	TGTGCCAGCAGAACCGGGACCGTAAAAAACATTCAGTACTTC
TRBV15	few	TRBJ2-7	TRBD2	CATSRASGAYEQYF	TGTGCCACCAGCAGAGCTAGCGGAGCCTACGAGCAGTACTTC
TRBV2	many	TRBJ1-1	.	CASSVSTALNTEAFF	TGTGCCAGCAGTGTATCGACAGCTTTGAACACTGAAGCTTTCTTT
TRBV5-5	.	TRBJ2-5	.	CASSLRAGALETQYF	TGTGCCAGCAGCTTGCGGGCGGGGGCCTTAGAGACCCAGTACTTC
TRBV19	.	TRBJ2-1	TRBD2	CASSTRLAGLRNEQFF	TGTGCCAGTAGTACCAGACTAGCGGGGCTCAGGAATGAGCAGTTCTTC
TRBV19	.	TRBJ2-1	.	CASAWRGSEQFF	TGTGCCAGTGCCTGGAGGGGAAGTGAGCAGTTCTTC
TRBV28	few	TRBJ1-4	.	CASREDSINEKLFF	TGTGCCAGCAGAGAGGACAGTATTAATGAAAAACTGTTTTTT
TRBV28	.	TRBJ2-4	TRBD2	CASTASGSRGKNIQYF	TGTGCCAGCACGGCAAGCGGGAGTCGGGGCAAAAACATTCAGTACTTC
TRBV28	.	TRBJ2-1	.	CASSFRGFWGGTEGNEQFF	TGTGCCAGCAGTTTTAGGGGGTTTTGGGGAGGCACAGAGGGGAATGAGCAGTTCTTC
TRBV20-1	.	TRBJ2-2	TRBD2	CSARVGLALTGELFF	TGCAGTGCTAGAGTGGGACTAGCGTTAACCGGGGAGCTGTTTTTT
TRBV10-3	many	TRBJ2-3	.	CAISSAVPTDTQYF	TGTGCCATCAGTTCTGCGGTTCCCACAGATACGCAGTATTTT
TRBV11-2	.	TRBJ2-2	TRBD2	CASSPQGLAGVTGELFF	TGTGCCAGCAGCCCCCAGGGGCTAGCGGGGGTTACCGGGGAGCTGTTTTTT
TRBV5-5	.	TRBJ2-6	.	CASSFSPSGANVLTF	TGTGCCAGCAGCTTCAGCCCCTCTGGGGCCAACGTCCTGACTTTC
TRBV12-3/TRBV12-4	few	TRBJ2-7	.	CASSFSSSEQYF	TGTGCCAGCAGTTTTAGTTCGTCCGAGCAGTACTTC
TRBV7-9	.	TRBJ2-7	TRBD1	CASTQQQGSYEQYF	TGTGCCAGCACCCAACAACAGGGGTCCTACGAGCAGTACTTC
TRBV7-9	.	TRBJ2-3	TRBD1	CASSPGGSLTDTQYF	TGTGCCAGCAGCCCAGGGGGCAGCCTCACAGATACGCAGTATTTT
TRBV12-3/TRBV12-4	many	TRBJ2-1	TRBD2	CASTFLGGSYNEQFF	TGTGCCAGCACCTTCTTAGGCGGGAGTTACAATGAGCAGTTCTTC
TRBV20-1	.	TRBJ2-1	TRBD2	CSARDSRGDEQFF	TGCAGTGCACGGGACTCTCGGGGGGATGAGCAGTTCTTC
TRBV25-1	once	TRBJ1-2	.	CVSSVTSGFNYGYTF	TGTGTCAGCAGTGTTACCTCGGGATTTAACTATGGCTACACCTTC
TRBV7-9	.	TRBJ1-6	.	CASSLGSGPNSPLHF	TGTGCCAGCAGCCTCGGTTCTGGGCCGAACTCACCCCTCCACTTT
TRBV2	.	TRBJ1-2	.	CASSGVELYGYTF	TGTGCCAGCAGTGGGGTCGAACTCTATGGCTACACCTTC
TRBV20-1	few	TRBJ2-6	.	CSAREGTGANVLTF	TGCAGTGCTAGAGAGGGTACTGGGGCCAACGTCCTGACTTTC
TRBV12-3/TRBV12-4	.	TRBJ2-1	.	CASSLPRKSHEQFF	TGTGCCAGCAGTCTACCACGAAAGTCCCATGAGCAGTTCTTC
TRBV6-5	many	TRBJ2-5	TRBD2	CASSTSGIQETQYF	TGTGCCAGCAGTACTAGCGGGATCCAAGAGACCCAGTACTTC
TRBV20-1	few	TRBJ2-2	TRBD2	CSASVGGSGTGELFF	TGCAGTGCTAGCGTGGGCGGGAGTGGAACCGGGGAGCTGTTTTTT
TRBV12-3/TRBV12-4	.	TRBJ2-1	.	CASSLGPFEQFF	TGTGCCAGCAGTTTAGGCCCCTTTGAGCAGTTCTTC
TRBV10-3	few	TRBJ2-5	TRBD1	CAISERSGQGKETQYF	TGTGCCATCAGTGAGAGGTCGGGACAGGGTAAAGAGACCCAGTACTTC
TRBV7-2	.	TRBJ2-3	TRBD2	CASSPSGRITDTQYF	TGTGCCAGCAGCCCCAGCGGGAGAATCACAGATACGCAGTATTTT
TRBV20-1	.	TRBJ2-5	TRBD2	CSARVDLRGAGNQYF	TGCAGTGCTAGAGTCGATTTGCGGGGGGCAGGGAACCAGTACTTC
TRBV5-1	few	TRBJ1-3	TRBD1	CASSLWTGDGNTIYF	TGCGCCAGCAGCTTGTGGACAGGGGACGGAAACACCATATATTTT
TRBV20-1	few	TRBJ2-1	.	CSARVRVSYNEQFF	TGCAGTGCTAGAGTGAGGGTATCCTACAATGAGCAGTTCTTC
TRBV28	.	TRBJ2-3	.	CASSNPTGDDTQYF	TGTGCCAGCAGCAACCCGACTGGTGACGATACGCAGTATTTT